A single T cell receptor (beta chain) is shown here with its context. The antigen is not known. This record comes from a study of cytomegalovirus exposure and HLA in healthy donors. Overall study findings and caveats: Confirmation in vitro established that three CMV-associated chains were specific for CMV antigens. A few V segments could not be told apart, such as TRBV6-2 and TRBV6-3, and were left out. A later analysis associated some 18,000 TCR beta sequences with HLA alleles at a 0.05 false discovery rate. Among TCR beta chains, those listed as cytomegalovirus-associated numbered under 200.

CDR3 length: 14 residues. Trimming took 9 bases from V and 1 from J; bases not matched to a gene: 7. Germline V gene lookup returns CDR1 MDHEN and CDR2 SYDVKM. PCR employed 60 Vbeta and 13 Jbeta primers. Libraries were prepared by immunoSEQ multiplex PCR; TCRdb keeps only in-frame clonotypes and omits some of them. The sample lists about 55,000 clones, roughly 80% occurring once. The chain is built from TRBV28 and TRBJ1-2; 8 nucleotides match TRBD1. The sequencing input was PBMCs. The sequence came from a man younger than 40 in good health and CMV-seronegative. The CDR3 reads CASRTGGSNYGYTF. The CDR3 DNA is TGTGCCAGTAGAACAGGGGGGAGTAACTATGGCTACACCTTC.